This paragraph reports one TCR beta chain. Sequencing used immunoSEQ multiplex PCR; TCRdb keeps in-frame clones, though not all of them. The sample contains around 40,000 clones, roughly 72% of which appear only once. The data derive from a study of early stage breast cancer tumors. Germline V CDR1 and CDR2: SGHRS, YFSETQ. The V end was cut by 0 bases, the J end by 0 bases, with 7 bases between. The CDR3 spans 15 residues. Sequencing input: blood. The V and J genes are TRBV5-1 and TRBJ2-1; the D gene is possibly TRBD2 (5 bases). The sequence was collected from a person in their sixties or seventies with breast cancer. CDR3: CASSLVGSSYNEQFF. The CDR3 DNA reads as TGCGCCAGCAGCTTGGTAGGGAGCTCCTACAATGAGCAGTTCTTC.